Listed here are 25 T cell receptor beta chains from one sample, sequenced in a study of regulatory T cells in long-lasting Graves disease. Sequencing libraries for TCR beta were prepared with iRepertoire HTBI primers and Arm-PCR of CDR3 regions. TCRdb called the multiplex PCR reads again in MiXCR, with one record for every CDR3 protein. Here the sample spans 450,000 to 600,000 distinct CDR3 sequences, around 15% being singletons. Time point defined: newly diagnosed GD, antithyroid drugs for less than 3 months. Preparation of the TCR library used RNA extracted from PBMCs. This sample also belongs to another study, concerning T cells in Graves' hyperthyroidism and ophthalmopathy.

Specimen: peripheral blood mononuclear cells (PBMCs), collected at new diagnosis, from a patient treated with antithyroid drugs. The receptors stem from a man between 35 and 55 years old with Graves disease.

V and J are TRBV6-1 and TRBJ1-6; 7 positions agree with TRBD1. The CDR3 consists of 14 residues. V shed 6 bases and J 7 bases; nucleotides not matched to a gene: 6. Germline V gene sequence: CDR1 MNHNS, CDR2 SASEGT. CDR3 bases: TGTGCCAGCAGGCCCGGGACAGTCAATTCACCCCTCCACTTT. Residues: CASRPGTVNSPLHF.

V and J are TRBV12-3 or TRBV12-4 and TRBJ1-3; the D is unclear. This CDR3 is 11 amino acids long. Trimming took 4 bases from V and 7 from J, leaving 5 bases between them. In DNA, the CDR3 is TGTGCCAGCAGTTATAAGAACACCATATATTTT. Encoded protein: CASSYKNTIYF.

Details on this clonotype: A far larger clone differs by one base, so this is likely a read error. This chain uses TRBV11-2 with TRBJ2-5; 7 bases fit TRBD1. V shed 4 bases, J shed 5 bases, and the junction held 4 bases outside the gene matches. Per germline, CDR1 SGHAT and CDR2 FQNNGV. The CDR3 contains 13 residues. CDR3 sequence (DNA): TGTGCCAGCAGCTGGCGAGGGGGCGAGACCCAGTACTTC. Translation gives CASSWRGGETQYF.

This clonotype was observed a few times. The gene calls are TRBV24-1 and TRBJ2-2, with TRBD1 as a possible D gene (6 bases). Trimming pared 6 bases from V and 7 bases from J, leaving 20 bases between. The CDR3 spans 16 residues. Germline CDR1 is KGHDR and CDR2 is SFDVKD. The CDR3 bases are TGTGCCACCAGTCCTCCGGGACCAGGGGTGATCGGGGAGCTGTTTTTT. This translates into CATSPPGPGVIGELFF.

The rearrangement uses TRBV7-8 and TRBJ2-6, with D possibly matching TRBD2 (5 bases). Trimming removed 1 base from V and 4 bases from J, with 11 bases in between. This CDR3 has 16 amino acids. Germline V gives CDR1 SGHVS, CDR2 FQNEAQ. CDR3 coding DNA: TGTGCCAGCAGCTTAGATCGGGGTTCGGGGGCCAACGTCCTGACTTTC. Translation gives CASSLDRGSGANVLTF.

The chain links TRBV12-3 or TRBV12-4 to TRBJ1-6; 7 nucleotides agree with TRBD1. The junction had 5 bases not matched to a gene; V was cut back by 4 bases and J by 8 bases. This CDR3 spans 14 amino acids. CDR3 coding DNA: TGTGCCAGCAGTTACGACAGGGCTGATTCACCCCTCCACTTT. Translating it yields CASSYDRADSPLHF.

This clonotype came up a few times. The V and J genes are TRBV3-1 and TRBJ2-1; 9 nucleotides agree with TRBD1. The germline V gene has CDR1 LGHDT and CDR2 YNNKEL (reference sequence). The junction had 17 bases not matched to a gene; V was cut back by 1 base and J by 7 bases. CDR3 length equals 19 residues. CDR3 sequence reads: CASSQVSFRVGTGFNEQFF. The CDR3 nucleotides are TGTGCCAGCAGCCAAGTATCCTTCCGAGTCGGGACAGGGTTTAATGAGCAGTTCTTC.

The sample holds many counts of this clonotype. CDR3 bases: TGTGCCAGCAGCCAAGATGGGGTGCGACAGCAGTACTTC. This sequence encodes CASSQDGVRQQYF. The chain has TRBV3-1 and TRBJ2-7, with D uncertain. The CDR3 is 13 amino acids. V shed 0 bases and J shed 8 bases, with 11 bases lying between them. Germline V CDR1 and CDR2: LGHDT, YNNKEL (reference sequence).

This chain links TRBV4-1 with TRBJ2-1, with 15 positions matching TRBD2. The CDR3 consists of 16 residues. Trimming at V came to 0 bases and at J to 11 bases, leaving 5 bases not matched to a gene. The germline gives CDR1 MGHRA, CDR2 YSYEKL. CDR3 bases: TGCGCCAGCAGCCAAGAAACCGGGACTAGCGGGAGGAAGCAGTTCTTC. This sequence encodes CASSQETGTSGRKQFF.

This clonotype has a count of ten or more. The V call is TRBV20-1, the J call TRBJ2-7; 8 positions match TRBD2. V lost 3 bases and J lost 0; bases outside the gene matches: 10. The CDR3 sequence is 16 residues long. Per germline, CDR1 DFQATT and CDR2 SNEGSKA (reference sequence). The CDR3 DNA sequence: TGCAGTGCTAGGGTTAGCGGGACACACCTCTCCTACGAGCAGTACTTC. It yields the protein CSARVSGTHLSYEQYF.

The rearrangement links TRBV20-1 to TRBJ2-1; 13 positions agree with TRBD2. J was trimmed by 8 bases and V by 5 bases; bases with no gene match: 3. The CDR3 totals 13 residues. Germline values: CDR1 DFQATT, CDR2 SNEGSKA (reference sequence). CDR3 sequence reads: CSARTSGSDEQFF. As DNA, the CDR3 is TGCAGTGCTCGGACTAGCGGGAGCGATGAGCAGTTCTTC.

At least ten counts were recorded for this clonotype. This chain connects TRBV5-6 to TRBJ2-7, with 11 bases aligning to TRBD2. V shed 4 bases and J 0 bases; nucleotides not matched to a gene: 9. Germline V CDR1 and CDR2: SGHDT, YYEEEE. This CDR3 is 17 amino acids long. In DNA form, the CDR3 reads TGTGCCAGCAGCGCACGGACTAGCGGGCTGCACTCCTACGAGCAGTACTTC. Translating gives CASSARTSGLHSYEQYF. Looking up the rest from reference TRBV5-6 and TRBJ2-7 gives the full variable domain: DAGVTQSPTHLIKTRGQQVTLRCSPKSGHDTVSWYQQALGQGPQFIFQYYEEEERQRGNFPDRFSGHQFPNYSSELNVNALLLGDSALYLCASSARTSGLHSYEQYFGPGTRLTVT.

This clonotype has just a few counts. The chain uses TRBV29-1 and TRBJ2-3, with TRBD2 matching over 9 bases. Germline V lookup: CDR1 SQVTM, CDR2 ANQGSEA. This CDR3 is 18 amino acids long. The ends lost 5 bases at V and 4 bases at J; junction bases unmatched: 19. The CDR3 here is CSVLAGDELRRPADTQYF. The CDR3, as DNA: TGCAGCGTTTTAGCGGGAGATGAGTTAAGAAGGCCGGCAGATACGCAGTATTTT.

The chain recombines TRBV4-2 with TRBJ1-2; D remains unclear. The CDR3 is 12 amino acids. The V gene's germline CDR1 is LGHNA and CDR2 YNFKEQ. Between the trimmed V and J ends, which lost 4 bases and 6 bases, there was a span of 9 bases. CDR3 amino acids: CASSREKDGYTF. The CDR3 coding sequence is TGTGCCAGCAGCCGAGAAAAGGATGGCTACACCTTC.

This clonotype was detected ten times or more. V gene TRBV12-3 or TRBV12-4 combines with J gene TRBJ2-7; 7 nucleotides align to TRBD1. With 5 bases clipped from V and 3 bases from J, the junction kept 7 bases outside the gene matches. The CDR3 contains 14 residues. The CDR3 is CASSPGQVGYEQYF. The DNA for the CDR3 is TGTGCCAGCAGTCCCGGACAGGTTGGCTACGAGCAGTACTTC.

The J gene is TRBJ2-6, the V gene TRBV7-9; the D is unclear. This CDR3 has 19 residues. V was shortened by 5 bases and J by 0 bases, with 20 bases between the two germline ends. Germline CDR1 is SEHNR and CDR2 is FQNEAQ (reference sequence). The CDR3 region is CASSAPPLAGRSGANVLTF. CDR3 sequence (DNA): TGTGCCAGCAGCGCACCCCCGTTGGCAGGTCGCTCTGGGGCCAACGTCCTGACTTTC.

This clonotype came up many times. V is TRBV15 and J is TRBJ2-6; D gene uncertain. Germline lookup yields CDR1 LNHNV and CDR2 YYDKDF (reference sequence). The CDR3 runs 16 residues. Trimming removed 0 bases at V and 12 bases at J, with 18 bases between. For the CDR3, the DNA is TGTGCCACCAGCAGAGATCAAGGTGGATCCGGCGGCGTCCTGACTTTC. Encoded protein: CATSRDQGGSGGVLTF. Using reference TRBV15 and TRBJ2-6 for the parts outside the CDR3, the full variable domain is DAMVIQNPRYQVTQFGKPVTLSCSQTLNHNVMYWYQQKSSQAPKLLFHYYDKDFNNEADTPDNFQSRRPNTSFCFLDIRSPGLGDTAMYLCATSRDQGGSGGVLTFGAGSRLTVL.

CDR3 nucleotide sequence: TGTGCCAGCAGCCCCTCCCGGCCCAGGGGGACCCACGAGCAGTACTTC. This codes for CASSPSRPRGTHEQYF. V and J are TRBV6-2 or TRBV6-3 and TRBJ2-7; TRBD1 aligns across 7 bases. CDR1 and CDR2 (germline): MNHEY, SVGEGT. V lost 6 bases and J lost 5; bases outside the gene matches: 16. This CDR3 contains 16 residues.

This clonotype was counted only a few times. The V call is TRBV7-2, the J call TRBJ2-2; D uncertain. Germline CDR1 is SGHTA and CDR2 is FQGNSA. CDR3 length: 16 residues. V gave up 1 base and J gave up 2 bases, with 11 bases separating them. The DNA of the CDR3 is TGTGCCAGCAGCTTAGACCTTCGGAGTAACACCGGGGAGCTGTTTTTT. This encodes CASSLDLRSNTGELFF.

The chain carries TRBV12-3 or TRBV12-4 and TRBJ2-1; 14 nucleotides agree with TRBD2. The CDR3 contains 17 residues. V dropped 4 bases and J dropped 6; count of bases not matched to a gene: 8. The CDR3 sequence: CASSSSKGLAGVNEQFF. DNA of the CDR3: TGTGCCAGCAGTTCATCCAAGGGACTAGCGGGAGTCAATGAGCAGTTCTTC.

The chain employs TRBV19 and TRBJ2-2; D is perhaps TRBD1 or TRBD2 (5 bases each). The germline V and J ends were trimmed by 7 bases and 4 bases, with 13 bases remaining between them. The CDR3 is made up of 14 amino acids. Germline CDR1 LNHDA, CDR2 SQIVND (reference sequence). This CDR3 is CASTLTGTTGELFF. In nucleotides, the CDR3 is TGTGCCAGTACTTTAACCGGGACCACCGGGGAGCTGTTTTTT.

V usage is TRBV24-1 and J usage is TRBJ1-1, with no clear D. Trimming pared 3 bases from V and 6 bases from J, leaving 10 bases between. Looked up from germline, CDR1 is KGHDR and CDR2 is SFDVKD. The CDR3 loop spans 13 amino acids. The CDR3 reads CATSDTGRAEAFF. The CDR3 DNA sequence: TGTGCCACCAGTGATACCGGCCGGGCTGAAGCTTTCTTT.

This clonotype appeared many times. The gene calls are TRBV18 and TRBJ2-7; D gene uncertain. This CDR3 is built from 15 residues. Per the germline V gene, CDR1 is KGHSH and CDR2 is LQKENI. V was cut by 4 bases and J by 3 bases, with 16 bases left in between. For the CDR3, the DNA is TGTGCCAGCTCACAAGATAGGGTGGCAGTCTACGAGCAGTACTTC. The encoded protein is CASSQDRVAVYEQYF. Supplemented by reference TRBV18 and TRBJ2-7, the full variable domain reads NAGVMQNPRHLVRRRGQEARLRCSPMKGHSHVYWYRQLPEEGLKFMVYLQKENIIDESGMPKERFSAEFPKEGPSILRIQQVVRGDSAAYFCASSQDRVAVYEQYFGPGTRLTVT.

This clonotype has a count of ten or more. The chain carries TRBV6-1 and TRBJ2-3, with TRBD1 identical over 8 bases. V trimming: 7 bases; J trimming: 4 bases; junction bases outside the gene matches: 19. This CDR3 has 18 residues. The germline V gene encodes CDR1 MNHNS and CDR2 SASEGT. CDR3 nucleotide sequence: TGTGCCAGCAAACAACCCCGGGACAGGTTTATTCAAGCAGATACGCAGTATTTT. This encodes CASKQPRDRFIQADTQYF.

This clonotype was detected many times. The genes are TRBV11-2 and TRBJ2-1, with D possibly matching TRBD2 (5 bases). Between the trimmed V and J ends, which lost 8 bases and 5 bases, there was a span of 10 bases. The V gene's germline CDR1 is SGHAT and CDR2 FQNNGV. The CDR3 extends over 12 amino acids. In DNA form, the CDR3 reads TGTGCCAGCTCCGACTACCACAATGAGCAGTTCTTC. Translation gives CASSDYHNEQFF. The full variable domain, with the rest looked up from reference TRBV11-2 and TRBJ2-1, is EAGVAQSPRYKIIEKRQSVAFWCNPISGHATLYWYQQILGQGPKLLIQFQNNGVVDDSQLPKDRFSAERLKGVDSTLKIQPAKLEDSAVYLCASSDYHNEQFFGPGTRLTVL.